The source of this T cell receptor beta chain is a study of T cells in Graves' hyperthyroidism and ophthalmopathy (dated by TCRdb to between 2019 and 2020). For the wider study: Peripheral blood samples were taken at the time of initial diagnosis, prior to any treatment. The paper reports TCR Vbeta CDR3 sequencing of about 140 peripheral blood samples: 43 ophthalmopathy, about 75 hyperthyroidism and about 17 progressor patients. The 100 or so discovery patients were divided at random into training and test sets in a 7:3 ratio. Once sampling was done, hyperthyroidism patients were given methimazole at a starting dose of 30 mg daily, whereas ophthalmopathy patients were given high-dose intravenous methylprednisolone. Whether ophthalmopathy could be predicted prospectively was tested in an independent validation cohort made up of roughly 19 hyperthyroidism patients plus 17 patients who later progressed to ophthalmopathy. To identify distinguishing TCR V-J signatures, a discovery cohort of roughly 100 patients was used, comprising 40 to 45 with Graves' ophthalmopathy and 57 with stable Graves' hyperthyroidism. The study also compared thyroid tissue and blood T-cell repertoires from more than five Graves' hyperthyroidism patients.

This clonotype was detected only a few times. It has no known antigen specificity. No clone much larger than this one lies a single base away; base qualities are absent. Ophthalmopathy patients had moderately to severely active disease, with a Clinical Activity Score of 3 or more, a NOSPECS grade of 4 or more, and a disease duration of less than 3 months. Any patient with an uncontrolled infection, another autoimmune disease, pregnancy or lactation was excluded. Diagnoses were based on clinical symptoms, serum thyroxine and TRAb, thyroid ultrasound and orbital computed tomography. PBMCs were isolated from about 9.2 ml of fresh peripheral blood by Ficoll-Paque density gradient centrifugation. Total RNA was extracted using Trizol reagent, and RNA quality was assessed on an Agilent 2100 Bioanalyzer. Results the study describes overall, beyond this receptor: Most expanded thyroid clonotypes (frequency above 0.001) were also detected in blood, suggesting blood repertoires may reflect thyroid immune responses. During validation, the model predicted progression to ophthalmopathy a median of approximately 6.5 months ahead of onset, with just under 71% sensitivity and roughly 75% specificity. Sample size was not statistically predetermined, and blinding of investigators to group allocation was not performed. Ophthalmopathy was separated from stable hyperthyroidism by a 13 V-J signature model, with over 85% sensitivity and 81% to 82% specificity obtained in cross-validation and 80%/75% obtained in testing.

Amplification of TCR beta CDR3 regions was carried out from RNA transcripts. The TCR CDR3 was subjected to a first round of RT-PCR using the HTBI primer set and the Qiagen OneStep RT-PCR kit. A second multiplex PCR round built the libraries, followed by size selection and purification. Paired-end sequencing of the libraries was performed with 100 bp reads on an Illumina HiSeq2000. As for how the authors treated the data: Raw data were processed with SOAPnuke, discarding reads with adapters, uncalled bases, mean Phred below 15, or no exact constant-primer or identifier match. COPE v1.2.5 was used to merge high-quality paired reads, and clonotypes were defined as unique nucleotide sequences. MiTCR v1.1 was used to align clonotypes to the IMGT TRBV, TRBD and TRBJ reference segments. The analysis included only V-J combinations with a frequency above 0.0001, which together covered approximately 99% of the repertoires. A TCS score was defined as the ratio between F50 (clonal expansion) and ExV (chaos), using BLOSUM62-based TCRdist between CDR3 peptides within each V-J. Welch's t-statistics and random forest reduced 500 to 550 V-J features to roughly 13, which were used in a naive Bayes classifier (R e1071). TCRdb redid the processing of the public reads, applying fastp at Q25 and MiXCR, and retained in-frame beta chains. Under each unique CDR3 protein, matching rows form one entry showing the most common genes and DNA. The V and J calls reflect TCRdb's pipeline rather than the authors' work. This sample lists 500,000 to 650,000 distinct CDR3 sequences; 20% were detected once. The biggest ten clones account for about 50% of the sample.

From its cysteine to its phenylalanine, the CDR3 spans 13 amino acids. Just CDR3 DNA is preserved here, 39 bases in frame from base 1. V is trimmed back by 2 bases and J by 5 bases, and the junction contains 5 bases that no gene match accounts for. For CDR1 and CDR2, the germline V gene (reference sequence) lists DFQATT and SNEGSKA. The V and J segments used are TRBV20-1 and TRBJ2-7; TRBD1 fits 8 bases in the junction. The sequencing sample was made of blood. The clonotype comes from a man aged 35 to 55 with Graves' ophthalmopathy. Here is the DNA: TGCAGTGCTAGACAGGGGGCGCGTAACGAGCAGTACTTC. It specifies CSARQGARNEQYF.